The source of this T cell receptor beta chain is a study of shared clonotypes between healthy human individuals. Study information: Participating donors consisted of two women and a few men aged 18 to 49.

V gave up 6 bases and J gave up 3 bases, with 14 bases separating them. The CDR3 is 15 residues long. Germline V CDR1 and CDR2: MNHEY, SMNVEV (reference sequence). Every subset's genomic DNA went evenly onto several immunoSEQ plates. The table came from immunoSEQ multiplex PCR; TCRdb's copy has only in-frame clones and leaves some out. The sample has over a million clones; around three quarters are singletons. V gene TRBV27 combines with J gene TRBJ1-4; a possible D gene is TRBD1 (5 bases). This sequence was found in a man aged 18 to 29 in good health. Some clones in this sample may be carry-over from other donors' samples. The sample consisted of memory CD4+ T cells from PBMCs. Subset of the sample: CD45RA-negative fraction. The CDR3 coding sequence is TGTGCCAGCAGCCCTACAGCGGGGGCTAATGAAAAACTGTTTTTT. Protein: CASSPTAGANEKLFF.